One and the same sample provided the 23 T cell receptor beta chains below, sequenced in a study of shared clonotypes between healthy human individuals. Here immunoSEQ multiplex PCR was the method, and the copy in TCRdb shows in-frame clones only, minus some. Of some 2,000,000 clones listed, more than 90% were seen once; the top ten hold roughly 0.13%. The sequencing sample was made of naive CD4+ T cells sorted from blood. Subset specified: CD45RA+ positively selected. The source of these receptors is a young man in good health.

This clone was counted a few times. The chain joins TRBV6-6 to TRBJ1-5, with unresolved D. Germline CDR1 is MNHNY and CDR2 is SVGAGI (reference sequence). Deletions cut 0 bases from V and 11 bases from J, with 11 bases between. The CDR3 runs 13 residues. CDR3 DNA sequence: TGTGCCAGCAGTTACTCAGCGGGGTTGACCCAGCATTTT. Residues: CASSYSAGLTQHF.

The chain combines TRBV2 with TRBJ1-4, with D unresolved. V lost 6 bases and J 2 bases, leaving 16 bases between the germline ends. CDR3 length equals 16 residues. Germline V gives CDR1 SNHLY, CDR2 FYNNEI. The CDR3 DNA is TGTGCCAGCAGCGCTAAGAGCTTACTTACTAATGAAAAACTGTTTTTT. Its translation is CASSAKSLLTNEKLFF.

This chain joins TRBV27 and TRBJ1-6; 8 nucleotides line up with TRBD1. The V segment lost 4 bases and the J segment 9 bases; nucleotides outside the gene matches: 8. Germline CDR1 reads MNHEY; CDR2 reads SMNVEV (reference sequence). This CDR3 is 15 amino acids long. CDR3 loop: CASSWGQDISSPLHF. DNA for the CDR3: TGTGCCAGCAGTTGGGGACAGGACATTAGTTCACCCCTCCACTTT.

The rearrangement uses TRBV11-2 and TRBJ2-7; D may be TRBD2 (6 bases). Trimming took 4 bases from V and 9 from J, leaving 22 bases between them. Germline V gene sequence: CDR1 SGHAT, CDR2 FQNNGV. This CDR3 is 15 amino acids long. CDR3 loop: CASSSRDLPLRVQYF. In DNA, the CDR3 is TGTGCCAGCAGCTCCCGGGACTTGCCACTACGTGTGCAGTACTTC.

The chain is built from TRBV6-6 and TRBJ1-1; D gene ambiguous. This CDR3 comprises 13 residues. V lost 7 bases and J 4 bases, leaving 13 bases between the germline ends. CDR1 and CDR2 from the germline V gene are MNHNY and SVGAGI (reference sequence). CDR3 sequence reads: CASIGGYGTEAFF. In nucleotides, the CDR3 is TGTGCCAGCATAGGAGGGTATGGCACTGAAGCTTTCTTT.

The genes are TRBV7-9 and TRBJ1-1; D not resolved. CDR3 length: 11 amino acids. Deletions cut 2 bases from V and 6 bases from J, with 4 bases between. Germline loops: CDR1 SEHNR, CDR2 FQNEAQ (reference sequence). For the CDR3, the DNA is TGTGCCAGCAGCTTACAGGCTGAAGCTTTCTTT. Encoded protein: CASSLQAEAFF.

The V call is TRBV10-2, the J call TRBJ2-5; 15 bases are shared with TRBD2. The V gene's germline CDR1 is WSHSY and CDR2 SAAADI. J lost 5 bases, V lost 6 bases, and 4 bases had no gene match. The CDR3 sequence is 15 residues long. The CDR3 region has the DNA TGCGCCAGCAGGGGACTAGCGGGGGGCTGGGAGACCCAGTACTTC. Translated, it gives CASRGLAGGWETQYF.

This rearrangement joins TRBV19 to TRBJ1-4; 9 nucleotides match TRBD1. Trimming at V came to 8 bases and at J to 10 bases, leaving 17 bases not matched to a gene. The length of the CDR3 is 16 residues. Germline V CDR1 and CDR2: LNHDA, SQIVND (reference sequence). CDR3 DNA: TGTGCCAGTGTACATAAGGCGGACAGGGGATATTCAAAACTGTTTTTT. It codes for CASVHKADRGYSKLFF.

This chain connects TRBV6-6 to TRBJ2-7; D perhaps matches TRBD1 (5 bases). Germline CDR1 reads MNHNY; CDR2 reads SVGAGI (reference sequence). The CDR3 has 11 residues. The germline V and J ends were trimmed by 8 bases and 2 bases, with 7 bases remaining between them. The CDR3: CASATAYEQYF. CDR3 DNA: TGTGCCAGCGCGACAGCCTACGAGCAGTACTTC.

The chain has TRBV30 and TRBJ1-2; 9 positions agree with TRBD1. The germline CDR1 and CDR2 sequences are GTSNPN and SVGIG (reference sequence). V gave up 2 bases and J gave up 6 bases; unmatched junction bases: 1. The CDR3 has 12 residues. The CDR3 nucleotides read TGTGCCTGGAGTCGACAGGGGGATGGCTACACCTTC. Translated: CAWSRQGDGYTF.

The V gene is TRBV9, the J gene TRBJ1-1; perhaps TRBD1 as D (6 bases). This CDR3 is built from 15 residues. In germline, CDR1 is SGDLS, CDR2 YYNGEE. The germline V and J ends were trimmed by 6 bases and 3 bases, with 18 bases remaining between them. This chain's CDR3 is CASNNYRDGDTEAFF. The DNA of the CDR3 is TGTGCCAGCAACAACTACAGGGATGGGGACACTGAAGCTTTCTTT.

With regard to this clone: The identical CDR3 is also encoded by other nucleotide sequences in the sample. The chain employs TRBV4-3 and TRBJ1-5; D unclear. This CDR3 has 15 residues. From germline, CDR1 is LGHNA and CDR2 YSLEER. Between the trimmed V and J ends, which lost 0 bases and 1 base, there was a span of 7 bases. The CDR3 spells CASSQDRGSNQPQHF. CDR3 coding DNA: TGCGCCAGCAGCCAAGATCGAGGGAGCAATCAGCCCCAGCATTTT.

This clone was seen only once. The V and J genes are TRBV5-1 and TRBJ2-7, with 7 bases aligning to TRBD2. Trimming cost V 3 bases and J 3 bases; bases outside gene matches: 12. CDR1 SGHRS and CDR2 YFSETQ come from the germline V gene. This CDR3 is 16 amino acids long. The CDR3 reads CASSYWAGVANYEQYF. The DNA of the CDR3 is TGCGCCAGCAGCTATTGGGCGGGAGTCGCTAACTACGAGCAGTACTTC.

This sequence joins TRBV9 and TRBJ1-1; D uncertain. V was pared by 4 bases and J by 12 bases, with 16 bases between. Germline V gene sequence: CDR1 SGDLS, CDR2 YYNGEE. There are 12 residues in the CDR3. CDR3 residues: CASSSSTAPPFF. CDR3 sequence (DNA): TGTGCCAGCAGCTCTTCTACAGCCCCTCCTTTCTTT.

The V and J genes are TRBV9 and TRBJ2-3, with D perhaps matching TRBD1 or TRBD2 (7 bases each). This CDR3 region has 14 residues. The germline V gene has CDR1 SGDLS and CDR2 YYNGEE. Trimming removed 6 bases from V and 1 base from J, with 12 bases in between. CDR3 residues: CASTPGGGTDTQYF. The CDR3 coding sequence is TGTGCCAGCACCCCAGGGGGGGGCACAGATACGCAGTATTTT.

This chain uses TRBV6-1 with TRBJ2-7; possible D gene TRBD1, 5 bases. CDR1 MNHNS and CDR2 SASEGT come from the germline V gene. Deletions cut 4 bases from V and 2 bases from J, with 9 bases between. The CDR3 has 13 residues. The CDR3 nucleotides read TGTGCCAGCAGTGGAAGGGGTACCTACGAGCAGTACTTC. It codes for CASSGRGTYEQYF.

The J gene is TRBJ2-1, the V gene TRBV10-2, with TRBD2 identical over 9 bases. Germline values: CDR1 WSHSY, CDR2 SAAADI. J lost 0 bases, V lost 6 bases, and 15 bases had no gene match. The CDR3 is 19 residues long. The CDR3 sequence: CASRDEAASGASSYNEQFF. In DNA, the CDR3 is TGCGCCAGCAGGGACGAGGCGGCTAGCGGGGCGAGCTCCTACAATGAGCAGTTCTTC.

V is TRBV4-1 and J is TRBJ1-5; D may be TRBD1 (6 bases). The germline V gene has CDR1 MGHRA and CDR2 YSYEKL. V was clipped by 0 bases and J by 6 bases, with 15 bases between them. The CDR3 spans 16 residues. CDR3 residues: CASSQDINREGQPQHF. The CDR3 nucleotides are TGCGCCAGCAGCCAAGATATCAACAGGGAGGGTCAGCCCCAGCATTTT.

The genes are TRBV11-2 and TRBJ2-7; 9 bases map to TRBD1. Germline-derived CDR1 and CDR2 are SGHAT and FQNNGV. The CDR3 is 13 residues long. Germline trimming cut 5 bases from V and 7 bases from J; bases unmatched to any gene: 6. The DNA for the CDR3 is TGTGCCAGCAGCGGACAGGGGTCCGGAGAGCAGTACTTC. It is translated as CASSGQGSGEQYF.

The gene calls are TRBV28 and TRBJ2-7; possibly TRBD2 for D (5 bases). This CDR3 region has 13 residues. Per the germline V gene, CDR1 is MDHEN and CDR2 is SYDVKM. V shed 7 bases and J shed 2 bases, with 12 bases lying between them. CDR3: CASIREATYEQYF. CDR3 DNA sequence: TGTGCCAGCATTCGGGAAGCGACCTACGAGCAGTACTTC.

On this clone: The same CDR3 also results from other DNA sequences found in this sample. The gene calls are TRBV5-4 and TRBJ2-7; 8 nucleotides agree with TRBD2. The CDR3 extends over 14 amino acids. The V and J ends lost 4 bases and 2 bases, in that order; junction bases with no gene match: 5. Germline-derived CDR1 and CDR2 are SGHNT and YYREEE (reference sequence). The CDR3 DNA reads as TGTGCCAGCAGCCTCCGGGGGGGGGCCTACGAGCAGTACTTC. This codes for CASSLRGGAYEQYF.

V gene TRBV6-6 combines with J gene TRBJ1-6, with unresolved D. V lost 3 bases to trimming and J lost 8 bases, with 14 bases between them. This CDR3 has 15 amino acids. Germline CDR1 and CDR2: MNHNY and SVGAGI (reference sequence). This CDR3 reads CASSYGTMGDSPLHF. As DNA, the CDR3 is TGTGCCAGCAGTTATGGTACGATGGGAGATTCACCCCTCCACTTT.

This chain links TRBV7-2 with TRBJ2-2; 12 bases agree with TRBD2. V lost 1 base, J lost 4 bases, and 7 bases stayed unmatched. Germline V CDR1 and CDR2: SGHTA, FQGNSA. This CDR3 spans 18 amino acids. The CDR3 sequence: CASSLGLAGVLLTGELFF. The CDR3 DNA is TGTGCCAGCAGCTTAGGACTAGCGGGAGTATTACTCACCGGGGAGCTGTTTTTT.